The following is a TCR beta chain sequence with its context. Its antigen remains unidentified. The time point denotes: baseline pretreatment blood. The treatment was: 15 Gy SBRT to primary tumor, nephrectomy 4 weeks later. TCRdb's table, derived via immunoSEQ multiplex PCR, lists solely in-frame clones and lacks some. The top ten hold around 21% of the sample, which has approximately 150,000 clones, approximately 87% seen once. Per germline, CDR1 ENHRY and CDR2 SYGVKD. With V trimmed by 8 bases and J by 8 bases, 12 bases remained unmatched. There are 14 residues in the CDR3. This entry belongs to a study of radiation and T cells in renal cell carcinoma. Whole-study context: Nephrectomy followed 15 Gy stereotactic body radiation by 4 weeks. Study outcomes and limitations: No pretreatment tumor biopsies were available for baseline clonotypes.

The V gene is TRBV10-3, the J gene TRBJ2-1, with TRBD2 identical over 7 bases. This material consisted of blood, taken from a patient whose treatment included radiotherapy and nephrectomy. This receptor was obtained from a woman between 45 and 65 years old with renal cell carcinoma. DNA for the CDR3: TGTGCCATCCGGCCCGGAGGGAGGGTCGATGAGCAGTTCTTC. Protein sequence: CAIRPGGRVDEQFF.